The rows below give T cell receptor beta chains drawn from one sample of a study of cytomegalovirus exposure and HLA in healthy donors. The protocol was immunoSEQ multiplex PCR, while the TCRdb copy is restricted to in-frame clones and leaves out a portion. Of 95,000 or so clones listed, 81% are singletons. Material: PBMCs. The receptors here all came from a woman aged 70-85 years in good health and CMV-seropositive. Both conserved end residues are part of each CDR3. A D gene is named only where the DNA matches it firmly. Some rows mark clone size as missing; the rest say once, few, many or name a class of expanded clone.

D gene: TRBD2
clone size: .
V gene: TRBV7-2
J gene: TRBJ2-1
CDR3 DNA: TGTGCCAGCAGCTTAGTCTATTCGACTAGCGGGGACAATGAGCAGTTCTTC
CDR3 protein: CASSLVYSTSGDNEQFF

D gene: TRBD1
clone size: .
V gene: TRBV28
J gene: TRBJ1-2
CDR3 DNA: TGTGCCAGCAGATTACAGGGGGCCCTTGGCTACACCTTC
CDR3 protein: CASRLQGALGYTF

D gene: .
clone size: .
V gene: TRBV30
J gene: TRBJ2-1
CDR3 DNA: TGTGCCTGGAGCGGGGGAAACAGTTTCTACAATGAGCAGTTCTTC
CDR3 protein: CAWSGGNSFYNEQFF

D gene: .
clone size: .
V gene: TRBV19
J gene: TRBJ1-2
CDR3 DNA: TGTGCCAGTAGTGCCGACAGCCAAAACTATGGCTACACCTTC
CDR3 protein: CASSADSQNYGYTF

D gene: .
clone size: .
V gene: TRBV6-6
J gene: TRBJ1-1
CDR3 DNA: TGTGCCAGCAGTTACGGTCAGATCTCTGAAGCTTTCTTT
CDR3 protein: CASSYGQISEAFF

D gene: .
clone size: few
V gene: TRBV28
J gene: TRBJ2-1
CDR3 DNA: TGTGCCAGCAGTTTTCCGCGGGTCATTTGGTCCTACAATGAGCAGTTCTTC
CDR3 protein: CASSFPRVIWSYNEQFF

D gene: TRBD1
clone size: .
V gene: TRBV7-8
J gene: TRBJ2-7
CDR3 DNA: TGTGCCAGCAGCTTAGGGGGGACAGAGCCTTACGAGCAGTACTTC
CDR3 protein: CASSLGGTEPYEQYF

D gene: TRBD1
clone size: .
V gene: TRBV5-1
J gene: TRBJ1-1
CDR3 DNA: TGCGCCAGCAGCTTGAGTGGACAGGTCAACACTGAAGCTTTCTTT
CDR3 protein: CASSLSGQVNTEAFF

D gene: TRBD1
clone size: .
V gene: TRBV4-3
J gene: TRBJ2-7
CDR3 DNA: TGCGCCAGCAGCCTTGGACAGGGGAACTACGAGCAGTACTTC
CDR3 protein: CASSLGQGNYEQYF

D gene: TRBD1
clone size: .
V gene: TRBV7-3
J gene: TRBJ2-2
CDR3 DNA: TGTGCCAGCAGCTCCACAGGGGGCGCGGGCGGGGAGCTGTTTTTT
CDR3 protein: CASSSTGGAGGELFF

D gene: TRBD2
clone size: .
V gene: TRBV9
J gene: TRBJ2-1
CDR3 DNA: TGTGCCAGCAGCGCCGGACTAGGTTCATACAATGAGCAGTTCTTC
CDR3 protein: CASSAGLGSYNEQFF

D gene: .
clone size: .
V gene: TRBV28
J gene: TRBJ2-1
CDR3 DNA: TGTGCCAGCAGTTCCCCCGGTCGGGGGGCGGGCAATGAGCAGTTCTTC
CDR3 protein: CASSSPGRGAGNEQFF

D gene: .
clone size: .
V gene: TRBV10-3
J gene: TRBJ2-5
CDR3 DNA: TGTGCCACCACAAACGCCAAGACCCAGTACTTC
CDR3 protein: CATTNAKTQYF

D gene: .
clone size: .
V gene: TRBV7-2
J gene: TRBJ1-1
CDR3 DNA: TGTGCCAGCAGCTTAGTCACAGGGAACACTGAAGCTTTCTTT
CDR3 protein: CASSLVTGNTEAFF

D gene: TRBD1
clone size: .
V gene: TRBV6-5
J gene: TRBJ1-2
CDR3 DNA: TGTGCCAGCAGTTTACAGGGGCGGGCGAATGGCTACACCTTC
CDR3 protein: CASSLQGRANGYTF

D gene: TRBD1
clone size: .
V gene: TRBV7-2
J gene: TRBJ1-1
CDR3 DNA: TGTGCCAGCAGCCCAGACAGGGGGAACACTGAAGCTTTCTTT
CDR3 protein: CASSPDRGNTEAFF

D gene: .
clone size: few
V gene: TRBV7-2
J gene: TRBJ1-2
CDR3 DNA: TGTGCCAGCAGTGTAGTTAAGCTCTATGGCTACACCTTC
CDR3 protein: CASSVVKLYGYTF

D gene: TRBD1
clone size: few
V gene: TRBV5-4
J gene: TRBJ1-4
CDR3 DNA: TGTGCCAGCAGCCTTGACAGGGGGCAAGCCGATGAAAAACTGTTTTTT
CDR3 protein: CASSLDRGQADEKLFF

D gene: .
clone size: .
V gene: TRBV6-1
J gene: TRBJ1-2
CDR3 DNA: TGTGCCAGCAGTGAAGCCGGGGGGGAGAGTGGCTACACCTTC
CDR3 protein: CASSEAGGESGYTF

D gene: TRBD1
clone size: .
V gene: TRBV30
J gene: TRBJ1-1
CDR3 DNA: TGTGCCTGGAACAGGGGGCCTGAAGCTTTCTTT
CDR3 protein: CAWNRGPEAFF

D gene: TRBD2
clone size: .
V gene: TRBV19
J gene: TRBJ2-1
CDR3 DNA: TGTGCCAGTAGCGCCGGACTAGCGGGGTCAAGCTCCTACAATGAGCAGTTCTTC
CDR3 protein: CASSAGLAGSSSYNEQFF

D gene: .
clone size: .
V gene: TRBV20-1
J gene: TRBJ1-4
CDR3 DNA: TGCAGTGCTACGCGGACAGAAAAACTGTTTTTT
CDR3 protein: CSATRTEKLFF

D gene: TRBD2
clone size: once
V gene: TRBV9
J gene: TRBJ2-7
CDR3 DNA: TGTGCCAGCAGCGTTTCTGGTAGCGGGAGCTCCTCCTACGAGCAGTACTTC
CDR3 protein: CASSVSGSGSSSYEQYF

D gene: .
clone size: .
V gene: TRBV2
J gene: TRBJ1-6
CDR3 DNA: TGTGCCAGCATCCGAAACTTAAATTCACCCCTCCACTTT
CDR3 protein: CASIRNLNSPLHF

D gene: .
clone size: .
V gene: TRBV5-1
J gene: TRBJ2-5
CDR3 DNA: TGCGCCAGCAGCTTGGTGGGGTTGGGGGCGCAAGAGACCCAGTACTTC
CDR3 protein: CASSLVGLGAQETQYF

D gene: .
clone size: .
V gene: TRBV7-9
J gene: TRBJ1-5
CDR3 DNA: TGTGCCAGCAGCTTACGAACCGGGGGGGACAATCAGCCCCAGCATTTT
CDR3 protein: CASSLRTGGDNQPQHF

D gene: .
clone size: .
V gene: TRBV7-2
J gene: TRBJ2-3
CDR3 DNA: TGTGCCAGCAGCTTAGGGCTGGCGGGAACAGATACGCAGTATTTT
CDR3 protein: CASSLGLAGTDTQYF

D gene: TRBD1
clone size: .
V gene: TRBV19
J gene: TRBJ2-2
CDR3 DNA: TGTGCCAGTCGAACCGGGACAGCGAACACCGGGGAGCTGTTTTTT
CDR3 protein: CASRTGTANTGELFF

D gene: TRBD1
clone size: .
V gene: TRBV15
J gene: TRBJ2-7
CDR3 DNA: TGTGCCACCAGCAGTCCAGGGGGCATGGGTTACGAGCAGTACTTC
CDR3 protein: CATSSPGGMGYEQYF

D gene: .
clone size: .
V gene: TRBV30
J gene: TRBJ1-1
CDR3 DNA: TGTGCCTGGAGTCAGGGACACGACACTGAAGCTTTCTTT
CDR3 protein: CAWSQGHDTEAFF

D gene: TRBD1
clone size: .
V gene: TRBV27
J gene: TRBJ2-1
CDR3 DNA: TGTGCCAGCAGTGCGCGACAGGGTTCCTACAATGAGCAGTTCTTC
CDR3 protein: CASSARQGSYNEQFF

D gene: .
clone size: few
V gene: TRBV5-6
J gene: TRBJ2-6
CDR3 DNA: TGTGCCAGCAGCTTAACCAGGGGCAACGTCCTGACTTTC
CDR3 protein: CASSLTRGNVLTF

D gene: .
clone size: .
V gene: TRBV14
J gene: TRBJ2-6
CDR3 DNA: TGTGCCAGCAGCCAAGACAGGGTAGGGGCCAACGTCCTGACTTTC
CDR3 protein: CASSQDRVGANVLTF

D gene: .
clone size: .
V gene: TRBV19
J gene: TRBJ2-1
CDR3 DNA: TGTGCCAGTAGTATAAATCCGTACAATGAGCAGTTCTTC
CDR3 protein: CASSINPYNEQFF

D gene: .
clone size: once
V gene: TRBV28
J gene: TRBJ1-5
CDR3 DNA: TGTGCCAGCAGTTTGTTTGGCAGAAAAAATCAGCCCCAGCATTTT
CDR3 protein: CASSLFGRKNQPQHF

D gene: .
clone size: .
V gene: TRBV7-8
J gene: TRBJ2-5
CDR3 DNA: TGTGCCAGCAGCACCAGACTAATCCAAGAGACCCAGTACTTC
CDR3 protein: CASSTRLIQETQYF

D gene: .
clone size: .
V gene: TRBV7-2
J gene: TRBJ2-1
CDR3 DNA: TGTGCCAGCAGCTTACCAGGAAACAATGAGCAGTTCTTC
CDR3 protein: CASSLPGNNEQFF

D gene: .
clone size: .
V gene: TRBV5-1
J gene: TRBJ2-2
CDR3 DNA: TGCGCCAGCAGCTATGTTAGAGACACCGGGGAGCTGTTTTTT
CDR3 protein: CASSYVRDTGELFF

D gene: .
clone size: .
V gene: TRBV10-3
J gene: TRBJ2-7
CDR3 DNA: TGTGCCATCAGACAGACCGCGGGATCCTACGAGCAGTACTTC
CDR3 protein: CAIRQTAGSYEQYF

D gene: TRBD1
clone size: .
V gene: TRBV2
J gene: TRBJ2-7
CDR3 DNA: TGTGCCAGCAGGTGGACAGGGAGTGGATACGAGCAGTACTTC
CDR3 protein: CASRWTGSGYEQYF

D gene: .
clone size: .
V gene: TRBV18
J gene: TRBJ1-1
CDR3 DNA: TGTGCCAGCTCACCAAAACAGGGCGCCACTGAAGCTTTCTTT
CDR3 protein: CASSPKQGATEAFF

D gene: .
clone size: .
V gene: TRBV19
J gene: TRBJ2-7
CDR3 DNA: TGTGCCAGTAGTATGGGCCAGTACGAGCAGTACTTC
CDR3 protein: CASSMGQYEQYF